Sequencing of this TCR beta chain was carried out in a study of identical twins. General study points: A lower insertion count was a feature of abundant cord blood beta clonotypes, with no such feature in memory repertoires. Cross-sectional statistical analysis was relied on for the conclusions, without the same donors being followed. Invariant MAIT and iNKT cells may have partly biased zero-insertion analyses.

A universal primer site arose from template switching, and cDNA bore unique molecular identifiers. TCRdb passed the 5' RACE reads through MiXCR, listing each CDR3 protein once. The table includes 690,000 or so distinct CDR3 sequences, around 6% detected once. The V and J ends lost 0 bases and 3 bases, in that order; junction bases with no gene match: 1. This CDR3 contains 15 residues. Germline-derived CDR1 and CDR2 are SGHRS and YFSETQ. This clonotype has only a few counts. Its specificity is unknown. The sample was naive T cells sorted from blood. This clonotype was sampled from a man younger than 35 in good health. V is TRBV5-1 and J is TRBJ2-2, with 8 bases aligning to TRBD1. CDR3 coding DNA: TGCGCCAGCAGCTTGGCACAGGGGGACACCGGGGAGCTGTTTTTT. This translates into CASSLAQGDTGELFF.